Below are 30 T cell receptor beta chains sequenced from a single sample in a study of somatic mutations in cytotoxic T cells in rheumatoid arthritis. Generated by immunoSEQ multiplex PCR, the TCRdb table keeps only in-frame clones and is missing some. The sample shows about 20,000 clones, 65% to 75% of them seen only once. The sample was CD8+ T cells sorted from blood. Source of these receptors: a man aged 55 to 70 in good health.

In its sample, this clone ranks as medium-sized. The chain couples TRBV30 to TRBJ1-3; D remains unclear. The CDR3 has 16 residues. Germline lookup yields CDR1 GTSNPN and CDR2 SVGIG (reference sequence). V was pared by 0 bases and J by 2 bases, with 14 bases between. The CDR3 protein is CAWSVQHSGAGNTIYF. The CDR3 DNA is TGTGCCTGGAGTGTGCAGCACTCGGGTGCTGGAAACACCATATATTTT.

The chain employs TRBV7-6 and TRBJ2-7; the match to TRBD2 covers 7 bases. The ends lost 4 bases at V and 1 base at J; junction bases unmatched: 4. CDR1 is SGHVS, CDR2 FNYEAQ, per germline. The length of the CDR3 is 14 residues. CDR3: CASSSYSGSYEQYF. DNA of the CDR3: TGTGCCAGCAGCTCCTATAGCGGGTCCTACGAGCAGTACTTC.

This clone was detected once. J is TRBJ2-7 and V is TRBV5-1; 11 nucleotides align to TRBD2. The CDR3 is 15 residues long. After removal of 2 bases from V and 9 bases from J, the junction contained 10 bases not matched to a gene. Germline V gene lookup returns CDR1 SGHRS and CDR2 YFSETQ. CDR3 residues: CASSFTSGSGIVQYF. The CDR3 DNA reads TGCGCCAGCAGCTTTACTAGCGGGAGTGGGATAGTGCAGTACTTC.

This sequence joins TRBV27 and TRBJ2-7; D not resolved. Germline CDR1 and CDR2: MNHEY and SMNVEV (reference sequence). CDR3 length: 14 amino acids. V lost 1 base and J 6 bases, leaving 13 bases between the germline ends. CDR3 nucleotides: TGTGCCAGCAGTTTATACGACCCCTCGGGCGAGCAGTACTTC. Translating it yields CASSLYDPSGEQYF.

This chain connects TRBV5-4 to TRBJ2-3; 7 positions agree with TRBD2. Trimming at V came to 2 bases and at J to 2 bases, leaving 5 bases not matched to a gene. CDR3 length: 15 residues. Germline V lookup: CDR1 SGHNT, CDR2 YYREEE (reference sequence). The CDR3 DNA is TGTGCCAGCAGCTTAGGCGGGAGTCCCACAGATACGCAGTATTTT. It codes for CASSLGGSPTDTQYF.

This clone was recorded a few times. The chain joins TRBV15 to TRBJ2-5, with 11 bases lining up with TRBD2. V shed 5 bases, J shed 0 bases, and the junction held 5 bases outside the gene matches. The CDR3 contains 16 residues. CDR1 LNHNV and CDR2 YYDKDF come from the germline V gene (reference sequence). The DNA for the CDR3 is TGTGCCACCAGCCCCAGGACTAGCGGGTACCAAGAGACCCAGTACTTC. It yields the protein CATSPRTSGYQETQYF.

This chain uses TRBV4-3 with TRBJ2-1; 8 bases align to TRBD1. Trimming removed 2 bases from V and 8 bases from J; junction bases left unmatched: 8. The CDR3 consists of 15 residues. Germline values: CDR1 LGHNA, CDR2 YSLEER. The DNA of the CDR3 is TGCGCCAGCAGCCAATCTGACAGGGGAGAGGATGAGCAGTTCTTC. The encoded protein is CASSQSDRGEDEQFF.

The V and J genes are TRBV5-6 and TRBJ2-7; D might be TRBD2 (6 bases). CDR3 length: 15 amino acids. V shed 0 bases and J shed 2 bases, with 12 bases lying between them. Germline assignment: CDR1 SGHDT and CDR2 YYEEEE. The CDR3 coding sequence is TGTGCCAGCAGCTTGGTTAGCGGTGTGGCCTACGAGCAGTACTTC. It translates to CASSLVSGVAYEQYF.

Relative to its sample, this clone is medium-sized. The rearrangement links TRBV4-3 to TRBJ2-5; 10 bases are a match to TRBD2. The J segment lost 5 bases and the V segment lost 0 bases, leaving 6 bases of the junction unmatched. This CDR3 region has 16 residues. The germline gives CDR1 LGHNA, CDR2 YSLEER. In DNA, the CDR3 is TGCGCCAGCAGCCAAGATCCTAGCGGGAGTTGGGAGACCCAGTACTTC. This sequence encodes CASSQDPSGSWETQYF.

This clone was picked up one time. CDR3 amino acids: CASSQVFSDRGGGNTGELFF. DNA of the CDR3: TGTGCCAGCAGCCAAGTTTTTTCGGATCGTGGCGGGGGGAACACCGGGGAGCTGTTTTTT. The genes are TRBV4-2 and TRBJ2-2; TRBD2 matches 7 bases. Germline lookup yields CDR1 LGHNA and CDR2 YNFKEQ. V lost 1 base, J lost 1 base, and 15 bases stayed unmatched. The CDR3 is made up of 20 amino acids.

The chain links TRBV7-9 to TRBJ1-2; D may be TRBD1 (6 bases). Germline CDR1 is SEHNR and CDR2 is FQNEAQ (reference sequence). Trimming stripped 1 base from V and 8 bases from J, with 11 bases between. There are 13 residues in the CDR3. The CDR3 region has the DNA TGTGCCAGCAGCTTAGTCAGGGGAGAAGGCTACACCTTC. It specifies CASSLVRGEGYTF.

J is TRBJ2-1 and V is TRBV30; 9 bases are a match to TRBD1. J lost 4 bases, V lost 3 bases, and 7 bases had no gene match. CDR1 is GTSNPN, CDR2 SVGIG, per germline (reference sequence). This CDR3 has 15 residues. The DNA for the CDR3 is TGTGCCTGGAGGATCCCCGGGACAGGGTACAATGAGCAGTTCTTC. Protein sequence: CAWRIPGTGYNEQFF. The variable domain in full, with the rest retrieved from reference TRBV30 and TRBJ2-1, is SQTIHQWPATLVQPVGSPLSLECTVEGTSNPNLYWYRQAAGRGLQLLFYSVGIGQISSEVPQNLSASRPQDRQFILSSKKLLLSDSGFYLCAWRIPGTGYNEQFFGPGTRLTVL.

CDR3 nucleotides: TGTGCCAGCAGCCCCGGGGGAGGCTACGAGCAGTACTTC. This sequence encodes CASSPGGGYEQYF. V usage is TRBV9 and J usage is TRBJ2-7; D might be TRBD2 (6 bases). The CDR3 loop spans 13 amino acids. CDR1 SGDLS and CDR2 YYNGEE come from the germline V gene. The germline V and J ends were trimmed by 4 bases and 3 bases, with 11 bases remaining between them.

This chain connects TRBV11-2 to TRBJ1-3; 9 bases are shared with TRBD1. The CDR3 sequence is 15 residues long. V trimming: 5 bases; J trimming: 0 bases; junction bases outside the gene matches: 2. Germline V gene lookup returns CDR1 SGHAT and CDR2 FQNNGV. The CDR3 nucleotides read TGTGCCAGCAGCGGGACAGGGTACTCTGGAAACACCATATATTTT. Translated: CASSGTGYSGNTIYF. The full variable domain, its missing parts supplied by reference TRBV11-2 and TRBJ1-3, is EAGVAQSPRYKIIEKRQSVAFWCNPISGHATLYWYQQILGQGPKLLIQFQNNGVVDDSQLPKDRFSAERLKGVDSTLKIQPAKLEDSAVYLCASSGTGYSGNTIYFGEGSWLTVV.

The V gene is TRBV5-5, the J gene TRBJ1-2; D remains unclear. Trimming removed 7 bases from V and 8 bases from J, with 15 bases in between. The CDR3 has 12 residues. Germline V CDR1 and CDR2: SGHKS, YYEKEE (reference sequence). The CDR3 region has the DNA TGTGCCAGCGAAATCGGGGTCTCAGGCTACACCTTC. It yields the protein CASEIGVSGYTF.

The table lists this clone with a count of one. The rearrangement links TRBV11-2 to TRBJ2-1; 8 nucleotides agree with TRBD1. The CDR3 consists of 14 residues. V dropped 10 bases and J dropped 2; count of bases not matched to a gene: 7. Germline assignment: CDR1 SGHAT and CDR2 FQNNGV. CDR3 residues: CATKQGDAYNEQFF. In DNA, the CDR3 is TGTGCCACCAAACAGGGGGACGCCTACAATGAGCAGTTCTTC.

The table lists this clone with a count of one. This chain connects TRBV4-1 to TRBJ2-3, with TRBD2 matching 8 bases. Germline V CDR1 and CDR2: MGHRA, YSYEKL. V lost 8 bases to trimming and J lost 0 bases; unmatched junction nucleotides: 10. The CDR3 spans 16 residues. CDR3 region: CASGPSSGLSTDTQYF. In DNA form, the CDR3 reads TGCGCCAGCGGACCCTCTAGCGGGTTAAGCACAGATACGCAGTATTTT.

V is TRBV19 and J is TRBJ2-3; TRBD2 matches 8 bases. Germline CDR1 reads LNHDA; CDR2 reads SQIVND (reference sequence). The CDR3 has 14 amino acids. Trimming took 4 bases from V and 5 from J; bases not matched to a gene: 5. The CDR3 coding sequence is TGTGCCAGTAGTACCGGGGGGGTCCGAGATACGCAGTATTTT. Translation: CASSTGGVRDTQYF.

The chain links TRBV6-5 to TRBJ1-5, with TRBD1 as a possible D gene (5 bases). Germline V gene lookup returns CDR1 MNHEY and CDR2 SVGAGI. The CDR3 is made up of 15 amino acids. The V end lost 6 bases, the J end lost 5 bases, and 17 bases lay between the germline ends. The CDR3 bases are TGTGCCAGCAGCCCGAAATCGACAGAGGATCAGCCCCAGCATTTT. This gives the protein CASSPKSTEDQPQHF.

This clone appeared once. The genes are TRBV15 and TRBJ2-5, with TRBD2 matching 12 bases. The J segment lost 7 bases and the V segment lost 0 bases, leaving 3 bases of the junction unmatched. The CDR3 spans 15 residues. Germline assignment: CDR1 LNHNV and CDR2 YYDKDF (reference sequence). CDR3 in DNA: TGTGCCACCAGCAGAGATAAACTAGCGGGGGGGACCCAGTACTTC. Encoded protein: CATSRDKLAGGTQYF. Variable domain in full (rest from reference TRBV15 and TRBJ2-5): DAMVIQNPRYQVTQFGKPVTLSCSQTLNHNVMYWYQQKSSQAPKLLFHYYDKDFNNEADTPDNFQSRRPNTSFCFLDIRSPGLGDTAMYLCATSRDKLAGGTQYFGPGTRLLVL.

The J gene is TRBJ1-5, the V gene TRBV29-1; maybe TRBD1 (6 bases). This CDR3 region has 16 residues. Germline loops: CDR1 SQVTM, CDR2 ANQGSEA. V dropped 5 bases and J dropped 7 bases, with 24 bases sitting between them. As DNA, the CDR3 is TGCAGCGTTAACACACGTAATACAGGGACGAGGCAGCCCCAGCATTTT. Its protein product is CSVNTRNTGTRQPQHF.

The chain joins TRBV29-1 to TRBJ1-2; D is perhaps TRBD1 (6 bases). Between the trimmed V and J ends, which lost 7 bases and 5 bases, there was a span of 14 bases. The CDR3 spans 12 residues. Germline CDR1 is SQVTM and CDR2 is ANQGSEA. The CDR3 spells CSARGQQYGYTF. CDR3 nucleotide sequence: TGCAGCGCCAGAGGACAGCAGTATGGCTACACCTTC. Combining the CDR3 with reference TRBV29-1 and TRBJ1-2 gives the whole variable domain SAVISQKPSRDICQRGTSLTIQCQVDSQVTMMFWYRQQPGQSLTLIATANQGSEATYESGFVIDKFPISRPNLTFSTLTVSNMSPEDSSIYLCSARGQQYGYTFGSGTRLTVV.

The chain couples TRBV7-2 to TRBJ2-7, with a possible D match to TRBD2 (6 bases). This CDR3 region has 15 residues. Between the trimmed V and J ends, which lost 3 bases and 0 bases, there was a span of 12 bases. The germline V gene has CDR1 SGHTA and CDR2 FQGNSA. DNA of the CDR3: TGTGCCAGCAGCTTCCGGGGACTGGCCTCCTACGAGCAGTACTTC. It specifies CASSFRGLASYEQYF.

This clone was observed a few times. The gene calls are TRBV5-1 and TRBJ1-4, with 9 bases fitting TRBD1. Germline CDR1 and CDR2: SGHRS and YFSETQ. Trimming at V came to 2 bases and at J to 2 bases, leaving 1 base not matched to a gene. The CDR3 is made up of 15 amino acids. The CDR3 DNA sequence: TGCGCCAGCAGCTTCGGACAGGGGACTAATGAAAAACTGTTTTTT. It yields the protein CASSFGQGTNEKLFF.

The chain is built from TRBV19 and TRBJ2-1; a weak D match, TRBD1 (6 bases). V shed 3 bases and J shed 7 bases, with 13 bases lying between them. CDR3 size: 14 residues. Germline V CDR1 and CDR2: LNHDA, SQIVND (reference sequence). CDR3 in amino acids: CASSIVTGLNEQFF. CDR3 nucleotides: TGTGCCAGTAGTATTGTCACAGGGTTGAATGAGCAGTTCTTC.

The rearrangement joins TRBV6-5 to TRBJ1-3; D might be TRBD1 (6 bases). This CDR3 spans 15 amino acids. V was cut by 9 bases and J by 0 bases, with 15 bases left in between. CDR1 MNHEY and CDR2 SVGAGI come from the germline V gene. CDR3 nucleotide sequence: TGTGCCAGTCTAATATCAGGGGCCTCTGGAAACACCATATATTTT. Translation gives CASLISGASGNTIYF.

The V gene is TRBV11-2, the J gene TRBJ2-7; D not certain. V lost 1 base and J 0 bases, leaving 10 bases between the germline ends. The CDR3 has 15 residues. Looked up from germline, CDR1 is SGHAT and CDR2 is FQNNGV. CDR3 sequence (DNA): TGTGCCAGCAGCTTAGGAGCGTCGAGCTCCTACGAGCAGTACTTC. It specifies CASSLGASSSYEQYF.

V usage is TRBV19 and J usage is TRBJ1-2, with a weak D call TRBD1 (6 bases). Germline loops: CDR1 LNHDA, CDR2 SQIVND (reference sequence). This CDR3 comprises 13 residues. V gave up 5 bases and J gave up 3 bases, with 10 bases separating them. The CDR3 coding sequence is TGTGCCAGTAGTCTACGGACAGACTATGGCTACACCTTC. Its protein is CASSLRTDYGYTF.

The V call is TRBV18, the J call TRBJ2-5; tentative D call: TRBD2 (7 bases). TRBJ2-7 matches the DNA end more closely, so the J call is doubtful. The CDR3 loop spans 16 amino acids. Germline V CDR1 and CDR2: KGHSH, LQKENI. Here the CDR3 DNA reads TGTGCCAGCTCACGCGGGGGCGGGAGTCAGGCCTACGAGCAGTACTTC. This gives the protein CASSRGGGSQAYEQYF.

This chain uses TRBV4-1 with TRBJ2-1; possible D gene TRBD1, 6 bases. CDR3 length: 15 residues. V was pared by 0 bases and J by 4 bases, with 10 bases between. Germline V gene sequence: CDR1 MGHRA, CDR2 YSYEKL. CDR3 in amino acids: CASSQDLDRYNEQFF. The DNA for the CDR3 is TGCGCCAGCAGCCAAGATCTGGACAGATACAATGAGCAGTTCTTC.